A selection of T cell receptor beta chains follows, all from one sample in a study of regulatory T cells in long-lasting Graves disease. TCRdb fed the multiplex PCR reads into MiXCR, producing one record per CDR3 protein. The sample carries 360,000 or so distinct CDR3 sequences, 16% recorded once. The sample was also linked to a second study, of T cells in Graves' hyperthyroidism and ophthalmopathy.

Sequencing used peripheral blood mononuclear cells (PBMCs), obtained at new diagnosis, from a patient treated with antithyroid drugs. The origin of the receptors is a middle-aged man with Graves disease. The CDR3 runs from the conserved cysteine through the conserved F or W. D genes are given only for firm matches. The size field is filled for only some rows; it gives once, few, many or a size class.

d_call	j_call	clone_size	v_call	cdr3_length	cdr3_aa	cdr3_nt
-	TRBJ2-7	many	TRBV20-1	14	CSARDSRGASEQYF	TGCAGTGCTAGAGACAGCCGAGGCGCCTCCGAGCAGTACTTC
-	TRBJ1-1	many	TRBV5-1	14	CASSLVDMNTEAFF	TGCGCCAGCAGCCTTGTCGACATGAACACTGAAGCTTTCTTT
TRBD1	TRBJ1-1	-	TRBV20-1	16	CSARDLRQGGNTEAFF	TGCAGTGCTAGAGATCTAAGACAGGGGGGGAACACTGAAGCTTTCTTT
-	TRBJ1-5	many	TRBV7-2	15	CASSLVQGGNQPQHF	TGTGCCAGCAGCTTAGTACAGGGAGGCAATCAGCCCCAGCATTTT
-	TRBJ1-5	many	TRBV2	14	CASSESGLVQPQHF	TGTGCCAGCAGTGAATCAGGGTTGGTTCAGCCCCAGCATTTT
TRBD1	TRBJ2-3	many	TRBV20-1	14	CSATGTASTDTQYF	TGCAGTGCTACAGGGACAGCTAGCACAGATACGCAGTATTTT
-	TRBJ2-5	many	TRBV7-3	13	CASSVRREETQYF	TGTGCCAGCTCGGTCCGCAGGGAAGAGACCCAGTACTTC
-	TRBJ2-3	-	TRBV5-1	16	CASSLGLQLGADTQYF	TGCGCCAGCAGCTTGGGTCTACAGCTCGGGGCAGATACGCAGTATTTT
TRBD2	TRBJ2-1	many	TRBV15	16	CATSRRSGGARNEQFF	TGTGCCACCAGCAGGCGATCGGGAGGAGCTCGCAATGAGCAGTTCTTC
TRBD1	TRBJ2-7	many	TRBV11-1	16	CASSARTGGGSYEQYF	TGTGCCAGCAGCGCCCGGACAGGGGGCGGCTCCTACGAGCAGTACTTC
TRBD1	TRBJ2-7	-	TRBV10-3	12	CAIIEDRGEQYF	TGTGCCATCATCGAGGACAGGGGCGAGCAGTACTTC
-	TRBJ2-1	many	TRBV12-3/TRBV12-4	16	CASTPGGDRVSNEQFF	TGTGCCAGCACCCCGGGGGGGGACAGGGTCAGCAATGAGCAGTTCTTC